This TCR beta chain is from a study of T cells in Graves' hyperthyroidism and ophthalmopathy (dated by TCRdb to 2018 to 2020). In the study overall: Peripheral blood samples were taken at the time of initial diagnosis, prior to any treatment. A discovery cohort of approximately 100 patients, 43 with Graves' ophthalmopathy and 57 with stable Graves' hyperthyroidism, was used to find distinguishing TCR V-J signatures. Prospective prediction of ophthalmopathy was tested in an independent validation cohort consisting of some 18 hyperthyroidism patients and approximately 16 patients who later progressed to ophthalmopathy. For training and testing, the roughly 100 patients in the discovery cohort were randomly divided in a 7:3 ratio. The study also compared thyroid tissue and blood T-cell repertoires from over 5 Graves' hyperthyroidism patients. Once sampling was done, hyperthyroidism patients were given methimazole at a starting dose of 30 mg daily, whereas ophthalmopathy patients were given high-dose intravenous methylprednisolone. According to the paper, TCR Vbeta CDR3 sequencing was carried out on more than 120 peripheral blood samples, which came from fewer than 50 ophthalmopathy, roughly 75 hyperthyroidism and about 17 progressor patients. The paper as a whole reports these results and caveats: Most expanded thyroid clonotypes (frequency above 0.001) were also found in blood, which suggests that blood repertoires may mirror thyroid immune responses. No statistical method was used to set the sample size in advance, and investigators knew the group allocation. A 13 V-J signature model separated ophthalmopathy from stable hyperthyroidism, with about 88% sensitivity and 81.08% specificity in cross-validation and 80%/75% in testing. In validation, progression to ophthalmopathy was predicted by the model with roughly 69% sensitivity and roughly 72% specificity, a median of roughly 6 months before onset.

This clonotype was seen more than once but under ten times. Its antigen is unknown. Nothing much larger sits one base from this clone, and base qualities are not available. Stable Graves' hyperthyroidism was defined as the absence of progression to ophthalmopathy over 18 months of follow-up. The hyperthyroidism patients were between 18 and 65 years old and newly diagnosed, with a disease duration of less than 2 months. Patients with uncontrolled infections, other autoimmune diseases, pregnancy or lactation were excluded. Diagnoses were based on clinical symptoms, serum thyroxine and TRAb, thyroid ultrasound and orbital computed tomography. Ficoll-Paque density gradient centrifugation was used to isolate PBMCs from around 10 ml of fresh peripheral blood. Total RNA was extracted using Trizol reagent, and RNA quality was assessed on an Agilent 2100 Bioanalyzer. The CDR3 goes from the cysteine to the phenylalanine over 14 residues. Only the CDR3 region is kept as DNA, spanning 42 bases read in frame from base 1. The germline V gene provides CDR1 SGHDT and CDR2 YYEEEE. The junction carries 10 bases between V and J, which are trimmed by 4 bases and 1 base respectively.

TCR beta CDR3 regions were amplified from RNA transcripts. The first round of RT-PCR for the TCR CDR3 was performed with the HTBI primer set and the Qiagen OneStep RT-PCR kit. Libraries were constructed in a second round of multiplex PCR, after which size selection and purification were performed. Sequencing of the libraries was done on an Illumina HiSeq2000 using paired-end 100 bp reads. The study's own analysis went as follows. SOAPnuke was used to process the raw data, throwing out any read that contained adapters or uncalled bases, had a mean Phred below 15, or lacked an exact constant-primer or identifier match. High-quality paired reads were merged using COPE v1.2.5, and each unique nucleotide sequence was defined as a clonotype. Clonotypes were aligned to IMGT TRBV, TRBD and TRBJ reference segments using MiTCR v1.1. The analysis included only V-J combinations with a frequency above 0.0001, which together covered approximately 99% of the repertoires. The TCS score was defined as F50 (clonal expansion) divided by E x V (chaos), with BLOSUM62-based TCRdist calculated between CDR3 peptides within each V-J. Welch's t-statistics and random forest reduced fewer than 600 V-J features to roughly 13, which were used in a naive Bayes classifier (R e1071). The raw public data were reprocessed by TCRdb itself: fastp quality trimming at Q25, MiXCR clonotype calling, in-frame beta chains only. Records with the same CDR3 protein are collapsed into one entry carrying the most frequent genes and DNA. The V and J calls reflect TCRdb's pipeline rather than the authors' work. For this sample there are more than 300,000 distinct CDR3 sequences; around 13% appear just once. The ten largest clonotypes hold 9.5% to 12% of the sample.

The sequenced sample consisted of blood. The rearrangement combines TRBV5-6 with TRBJ2-3, with a tentative D gene TRBD2 over 5 matching bases. This receptor was obtained from a woman aged 55-69 years with Graves' hyperthyroidism. CDR3 region: CASSGGLRTDTQYF. The bases read TGTGCCAGCAGCGGAGGACTCCGCACAGATACGCAGTATTTT.